Following are 2 T cell receptor beta chains from one sample sequenced in a study of T cell responses to AZD1222 COVID-19 vaccine. Generated by immunoSEQ multiplex PCR, the TCRdb table keeps only in-frame clones and is missing some. The data contain about 110,000 clones, about 90% of them singletons. Source: peripheral blood, taken 28 days after the second AZD1222 dose. These receptors came from an adult who received the AZD1222 COVID-19 vaccine.

The V call is TRBV6-6, the J call TRBJ2-2; the D is unclear. Looked up from germline, CDR1 is MNHNY and CDR2 is SVGAGI (reference sequence). The CDR3 has 12 amino acids. The V end lost 11 bases, the J end lost 1 base, and 8 bases lay between the germline ends. CDR3 nucleotide sequence: TGTGCCGTCTCCCTGAACACCGGGGAGCTGTTTTTT. It encodes CAVSLNTGELFF.

The chain couples TRBV6-5 to TRBJ2-7; TRBD1 matches at 7 bases. Germline loops: CDR1 MNHEY, CDR2 SVGAGI. V lost 0 bases to trimming and J lost 4 bases; unmatched junction nucleotides: 3. The CDR3 is made up of 14 amino acids. The CDR3 region is CASSYSGGRYEQYF. The CDR3 coding sequence is TGTGCCAGCAGTTACTCAGGGGGCCGTTACGAGCAGTACTTC.